This T cell receptor (beta chain) was found in a study of T-cell memory formation after mild COVID-19. Study-level background: TCR clusters were largely donor specific. Study conclusions and caveats: There were some responding clones in pre-infection memory, which suggested that cross-reactive memory had joined.

TCRdb processed the 5' RACE reads anew with MiXCR; each CDR3 protein has one entry. The sample holds tens of thousands of distinct CDR3 sequences, approximately 15% seen once. In germline, CDR1 is MDHEN, CDR2 SYDVKM. With V trimmed by 8 bases and J by 13 bases, 12 bases remained unmatched. The CDR3 consists of 12 residues. As regards this clonotype: Its specificity is not known.

The specimen sequenced was PBMCs or a T cell subset sorted from them (not recorded which). The sequence was obtained from an adult woman who had mild COVID-19 (a few samples of this study predate the infection). Cell type and time point are not known. This chain joins TRBV28 and TRBJ2-5; 8 positions match TRBD1. The CDR3 reads CASGWQGASRYF. CDR3 nucleotides: TGTGCCAGCGGGTGGCAGGGGGCTTCGCGGTACTTC.